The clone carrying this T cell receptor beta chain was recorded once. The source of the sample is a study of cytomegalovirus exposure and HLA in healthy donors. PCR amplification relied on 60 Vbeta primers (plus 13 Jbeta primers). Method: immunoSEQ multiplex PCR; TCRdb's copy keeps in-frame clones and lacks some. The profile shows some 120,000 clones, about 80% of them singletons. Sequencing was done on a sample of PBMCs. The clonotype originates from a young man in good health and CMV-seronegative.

CDR3 amino acids: CASSIRDRESSSGANVLTF. Written as DNA, the CDR3 is TGTGCCAGTAGTATCCGGGACAGGGAAAGTAGCTCTGGGGCCAACGTCCTGACTTTC. The rearrangement joins TRBV19 to TRBJ2-6; 9 positions match TRBD1. The V and J ends lost 3 bases and 0 bases, in that order; junction bases with no gene match: 9. Germline V gene lookup returns CDR1 LNHDA and CDR2 SQIVND (reference sequence). This CDR3 contains 19 residues.